The T cell receptor beta chain under discussion was sequenced for a study of identical twins. Study findings and constraints: There is a chance that invariant MAIT and iNKT cells partially muddied zero-insertion analyses. Conclusions were based on cross-sectional statistical analysis, without following the same donors.

TCRdb independently ran MiXCR on the 5' RACE reads; one entry per CDR3 protein. This sample has approximately 630,000 distinct CDR3 sequences, with roughly 7.1% found just once. This clonotype occurred many times. The antigen is undetermined. The V gene end was trimmed by 6 bases and the J gene end by 8 bases; junction bases not matched to a gene: 7. The CDR3 consists of 15 residues. Germline CDR1 is SNHLY and CDR2 is FYNNEI. These same data were also listed under a study on yellow fever vaccine responses in identical twins.

This TCR came from a woman aged 18-29 years in good health. The rearrangement uses TRBV2 and TRBJ2-1, with TRBD2 matching over 13 bases. The sequenced sample was PBMCs. The CDR3 DNA reads TGTGCCAGCAGGGAGGGGACTAGCGGGATAGATGAGCAGTTCTTC. Protein product: CASREGTSGIDEQFF. The complete variable domain, with remaining parts taken from reference TRBV2 and TRBJ2-1, reads EPEVTQTPSHQVTQMGQEVILRCVPISNHLYFYWYRQILGQKVEFLVSFYNNEISEKSEIFDDQFSVERPDGSNFTLKIRSTKLEDSAMYFCASREGTSGIDEQFFGPGTRLTVL.